The 26 T cell receptor beta chains reported below all come from one sample, sequenced in a study of beta chain features in type 1 diabetes. What was sequenced were expressed TCRB transcripts, since all of the isolated RNA had been reverse transcribed. The protocol was immunoSEQ multiplex PCR, while the TCRdb copy is restricted to in-frame clones and leaves out a portion. The table has around 500,000 clones, about 10% seen once. Input material: naive CD4+ T cells from blood. The receptors originated from a woman between 18 and 29 years old in good health.

This clone showed up just a few times. The chain combines TRBV7-2 with TRBJ2-2, with TRBD2 identical over 8 bases. V shed 2 bases and J 2 bases; nucleotides not matched to a gene: 7. Germline assignment: CDR1 SGHTA and CDR2 FQGNSA. The CDR3 contains 17 residues. The CDR3 DNA is TGTGCCAGCAGCTTAAGCAGGAGCGGGAGAAACACCGGGGAGCTGTTTTTT. The encoded protein is CASSLSRSGRNTGELFF. Together with reference TRBV7-2 and TRBJ2-2, the CDR3 gives the full variable domain: GAGVSQSPSNKVTEKGKDVELRCDPISGHTALYWYRQSLGQGLEFLIYFQGNSAPDKSGLPSDRFSAERTGGSVSTLTIQRTQQEDSAVYLCASSLSRSGRNTGELFFGEGSRLTVL.

This clone was recorded a few times. This rearrangement joins TRBV7-8 to TRBJ2-7; TRBD2 aligns across 7 bases. Trimming cost V 2 bases and J 7 bases; bases outside gene matches: 20. The CDR3 totals 18 residues. Germline V CDR1 and CDR2: SGHVS, FQNEAQ. This CDR3 reads CASSLIGSSGVSSGEQYV. As DNA, the CDR3 is TGTGCCAGCAGCTTAATTGGGTCCAGCGGGGTATCCTCGGGGGAGCAGTACGTC.

The rearrangement uses TRBV28 and TRBJ1-2, with 9 bases that match TRBD1. The CDR3 covers 13 residues. Per the germline V gene, CDR1 is MDHEN and CDR2 is SYDVKM. V lost 6 bases to trimming and J lost 5 bases; unmatched junction nucleotides: 4. CDR3 sequence: CASRGDRAYGYTF. CDR3 coding DNA: TGTGCCAGCAGGGGGGACAGGGCATATGGCTACACCTTC.

This clone was seen more than once but under ten times. DNA for the CDR3: TGTGCCAGCAGCCTAAGGGAAGGCTCCAATGAGCAGTTCTTC. Its translation is CASSLREGSNEQFF. The chain couples TRBV4-2 to TRBJ2-1; no definite D call. This CDR3 contains 14 residues. Trimming stripped 4 bases from V and 6 bases from J, with 13 bases between. Germline V gene lookup returns CDR1 LGHNA and CDR2 YNFKEQ.

This clone was seen a few times. Other DNA sequences within the sample encode an identical CDR3. V is TRBV7-9 and J is TRBJ2-7, with 14 bases matching TRBD2. The CDR3 is 14 amino acids. Germline lookup yields CDR1 SEHNR and CDR2 FQNEAQ (reference sequence). After removal of 3 bases from V and 5 bases from J, the junction contained 0 bases not matched to a gene. CDR3 in amino acids: CASSLGLAGDEQYF. For the CDR3, the DNA is TGTGCCAGCAGCTTGGGACTAGCGGGAGACGAGCAGTACTTC.

Written as DNA, the CDR3 is TGTGCCAGCAGTTCAAGCGTTGGGAACCCCCAGCATTTT. Protein: CASSSSVGNPQHF. The V gene is TRBV27, the J gene TRBJ1-5; the D is unclear. CDR1 and CDR2 from the germline V gene are MNHEY and SMNVEV (reference sequence). V shed 4 bases and J shed 10 bases, with 14 bases lying between them. The length of the CDR3 is 13 residues.

This clone was seen more than once but under ten times. The V and J genes are TRBV28 and TRBJ2-5; D perhaps matches TRBD2 (6 bases). The ends were cut back, 8 bases at V and 3 bases at J, with 13 bases in the middle. Germline-derived CDR1 and CDR2 are MDHEN and SYDVKM. There are 13 residues in the CDR3. The CDR3 nucleotides are TGTGCCAGCGGCCTTGGGGGGAAAGAGACCCAGTACTTC. Translation gives CASGLGGKETQYF.

The V and J genes are TRBV7-3 and TRBJ2-2; D is ambiguous. The CDR3 has 14 amino acids. Trimming removed 1 base from V and 7 bases from J, with 10 bases in between. Germline CDR1 is SGHTA and CDR2 is FQGTGA. As DNA, the CDR3 is TGTGCCAGCAGCTTAAGTCTAGACATCGGGGAGCTGTTTTTT. Amino acids: CASSLSLDIGELFF.

In this sample, this clone turned up a few times. J is TRBJ2-4 and V is TRBV2, with D perhaps assigned TRBD1 or TRBD2 (5 bases each). The germline gives CDR1 SNHLY, CDR2 FYNNEI. Trimming shortened V by 1 base and J by 16 bases, and 17 bases separated the two germline ends. There are 13 residues in the CDR3. The CDR3 loop reads CASSEGDGAPYYF. CDR3 DNA: TGTGCCAGCAGTGAAGGGGACGGCGCGCCTTACTACTTC.

In this sample, this clone turned up a few times. The V call is TRBV9, the J call TRBJ2-1; D ambiguous. This CDR3 has 13 residues. Trimming removed 1 base from V and 7 bases from J, with 9 bases in between. Germline V lookup: CDR1 SGDLS, CDR2 YYNGEE. The CDR3 is CASSVMGPNEQFF. CDR3 nucleotide sequence: TGTGCCAGCAGCGTAATGGGCCCTAATGAGCAGTTCTTC.

This clone was seen more than once but under ten times. The rearrangement uses TRBV19 and TRBJ1-1; 11 bases line up with TRBD1. Germline loops: CDR1 LNHDA, CDR2 SQIVND (reference sequence). V trimming: 9 bases; J trimming: 2 bases; junction bases outside the gene matches: 14. CDR3 length: 17 residues. The CDR3 protein is CASTPRGTGGENTEAFF. As DNA, the CDR3 is TGTGCCAGCACCCCCAGGGGGACAGGGGGAGAAAACACTGAAGCTTTCTTT.

This clone was observed a few times. The CDR3 here is CASSSTGKWGTEAFF. The DNA for the CDR3 is TGTGCCAGCAGTTCCACAGGGAAATGGGGCACTGAAGCTTTCTTT. This chain connects TRBV28 to TRBJ1-1, with D possibly TRBD1 on 6 matching bases. Looked up from germline, CDR1 is MDHEN and CDR2 is SYDVKM. This CDR3 spans 15 amino acids. V was cut by 4 bases and J by 4 bases, with 16 bases left in between.

The chain uses TRBV5-1 and TRBJ2-1, with 7 positions matching TRBD2. CDR1 SGHRS and CDR2 YFSETQ come from the germline V gene. CDR3 length: 16 residues. V lost 0 bases, J lost 6 bases, and 9 bases stayed unmatched. The chain's CDR3 is CASSLAMGGSGNEQFF. The CDR3 DNA sequence: TGCGCCAGCAGCTTGGCCATGGGCGGGAGCGGCAATGAGCAGTTCTTC. The full variable domain, with the rest looked up from reference TRBV5-1 and TRBJ2-1, is KAGVTQTPRYLIKTRGQQVTLSCSPISGHRSVSWYQQTPGQGLQFLFEYFSETQRNKGNFPGRFSGRQFSNSRSEMNVSTLELGDSALYLCASSLAMGGSGNEQFFGPGTRLTVL.

The chain carries TRBV18 and TRBJ2-6; D unclear. The CDR3 consists of 17 residues. Between the trimmed V and J ends, which lost 3 bases and 0 bases, there was a span of 12 bases. CDR1 and CDR2 (germline): KGHSH, LQKENI. The chain's CDR3 is CASSPQVSHSGANVLTF. CDR3 DNA: TGTGCCAGCTCACCCCAGGTATCGCACTCTGGGGCCAACGTCCTGACTTTC. The full variable domain, completed using reference TRBV18 and TRBJ2-6, is NAGVMQNPRHLVRRRGQEARLRCSPMKGHSHVYWYRQLPEEGLKFMVYLQKENIIDESGMPKERFSAEFPKEGPSILRIQQVVRGDSAAYFCASSPQVSHSGANVLTFGAGSRLTVL.

The sample holds a few counts of this clone. This chain links TRBV25-1 with TRBJ2-7; 9 positions match TRBD1. CDR1 and CDR2 (germline): MGHDK, SYGVNS. After removal of 4 bases from V and 0 bases from J, the junction contained 10 bases not matched to a gene. This CDR3 is built from 17 residues. The CDR3 is CASSGHLDRGVSYEQYV. DNA of the CDR3: TGTGCCAGCAGTGGTCATCTGGACAGGGGAGTCTCCTACGAGCAGTACGTC.

V usage is TRBV7-3 and J usage is TRBJ2-3; D remains ambiguous. The CDR3 has 12 amino acids. V lost 5 bases and J lost 2, with 5 bases in between. From germline, CDR1 is SGHTA and CDR2 FQGTGA. CDR3 sequence (DNA): TGTGCCAGCAGCCCACCCACAGATACGCAGTATTTT. Protein: CASSPPTDTQYF.

This rearrangement joins TRBV4-1 to TRBJ2-5; 8 bases are shared with TRBD2. Germline CDR1 MGHRA, CDR2 YSYEKL. Trimming took 2 bases from V and 5 from J; bases not matched to a gene: 10. This CDR3 has 16 amino acids. The CDR3 DNA reads TGCGCCAGCAGCCAACCCTACGGGAGGGTTAAGGAGACCCAGTACTTC. Protein product: CASSQPYGRVKETQYF.

This clone has just a few counts. This rearrangement joins TRBV6-5 to TRBJ1-5, with TRBD1 as a possible D gene (5 bases). The germline V gene encodes CDR1 MNHEY and CDR2 SVGAGI. V lost 8 bases and J lost 3, with 11 bases in between. The CDR3 runs 13 residues. The DNA for the CDR3 is TGTGCCAGCGGCGGGGCAGTCAATCAGCCCCAGCATTTT. It yields the protein CASGGAVNQPQHF.

This clone was detected only a few times. The chain carries TRBV20-1 and TRBJ1-2; the D is unclear. The CDR3 extends over 11 amino acids. Germline loops: CDR1 DFQATT, CDR2 SNEGSKA (reference sequence). Deletions cut 1 base from V and 3 bases from J, with 3 bases between. The CDR3 DNA reads as TGCAGTGCTAGAGGGGACTATGGCTACACCTTC. Translating gives CSARGDYGYTF.

The chain carries TRBV13 and TRBJ1-1, with D hard to call. The CDR3 has 16 residues. Looked up from germline, CDR1 is PRHDT and CDR2 is FYEKMQ (reference sequence). V was cut by 0 bases and J by 3 bases, with 14 bases left in between. The CDR3 spells CASSLGPMGRYTEAFF. The CDR3 nucleotides are TGTGCCAGCAGCTTAGGCCCTATGGGTCGGTACACTGAAGCTTTCTTT. Supplemented by reference TRBV13 and TRBJ1-1, the full variable domain reads AAGVIQSPRHLIKEKRETATLKCYPIPRHDTVYWYQQGPGQDPQFLISFYEKMQSDKGSIPDRFSAQQFSDYHSELNMSSLELGDSALYFCASSLGPMGRYTEAFFGQGTRLTVV.

V gene TRBV30 combines with J gene TRBJ1-5, with 8 positions matching TRBD1. The CDR3 is 17 amino acids. Per the germline V gene, CDR1 is GTSNPN and CDR2 is SVGIG (reference sequence). Trimming removed 1 base from V and 0 bases from J; junction bases left unmatched: 8. The CDR3 DNA follows: TGTGCCTGGAGTGCCGACCGGACAGGGAATAGCAATCAGCCCCAGCATTTT. Translation: CAWSADRTGNSNQPQHF.

This clone was seen only a few times. The chain couples TRBV11-3 to TRBJ2-1, with 7 positions matching TRBD2. Germline V CDR1 and CDR2: SGHNT, YENEEA. V shed 7 bases and J 1 base; nucleotides not matched to a gene: 1. This CDR3 contains 13 residues. This chain's CDR3 is CASTGGSYNEQFF. CDR3 bases: TGTGCCAGCACGGGGGGATCCTACAATGAGCAGTTCTTC.

The chain combines TRBV20-1 with TRBJ1-4; D is unresolved. The CDR3 is 11 amino acids. Germline loops: CDR1 DFQATT, CDR2 SNEGSKA (reference sequence). With 7 bases removed from V and 8 bases from J, the gap between germline ends came to 11 bases. The CDR3 bases are TGCAGTGGAAGGAGTAGGGAAAAACTGTTTTTT. Translated, it gives CSGRSREKLFF.

The gene calls are TRBV29-1 and TRBJ2-5; 7 positions agree with TRBD1. The CDR3 has 15 residues. V gave up 8 bases and J gave up 2 bases; unmatched junction bases: 14. Per germline, CDR1 SQVTM and CDR2 ANQGSEA. CDR3 amino acids: CSTRLQGNRQETQYF. In DNA form, the CDR3 reads TGCAGCACCCGTTTACAGGGGAATCGGCAAGAGACCCAGTACTTC.

This clone was detected once. The rearrangement joins TRBV7-3 to TRBJ2-7; 10 bases are shared with TRBD2. The CDR3 covers 14 residues. The germline V gene has CDR1 SGHTA and CDR2 FQGTGA. V shed 5 bases, J shed 2 bases, and the junction held 3 bases outside the gene matches. In DNA form, the CDR3 reads TGTGCCAGCAGCCAACTAGCGGGACCCTACGAGCAGTACTTC. Protein product: CASSQLAGPYEQYF.

The chain has TRBV27 and TRBJ2-5; D is ambiguous. Germline assignment: CDR1 MNHEY and CDR2 SMNVEV (reference sequence). V was trimmed by 5 bases and J by 9 bases, leaving 16 bases between them. The CDR3 runs 13 residues. CDR3 loop: CASSLLTGDPQYF. CDR3 nucleotides: TGTGCCAGCAGTCTACTGACCGGTGATCCCCAGTACTTC.